This TCR beta chain was identified during a study of breast tumors, draining lymph nodes, adjacent tissues. The lymph nodes were axillary draining lymph nodes from breast cancer patients. Via MiXCR, TCRdb re-called the multiplex PCR reads, giving one row per CDR3 protein. The sample has 70,000 to 85,000 distinct CDR3 sequences, about 21% seen once. Ten or more counts support this clonotype. Trimming took off 6 bases at V and 1 base at J, with 12 bases between the two ends. The CDR3 spans 13 residues. Germline V gene sequence: CDR1 DFQATT, CDR2 SNEGSKA (reference sequence). The sequenced material came from axillary lymph node tissue. The source of this sequence is a female donor with breast cancer. Some clones in this sample may be carry-over from other donors' samples. The J gene is TRBJ1-2, the V gene TRBV20-1; possible D gene TRBD1, 6 bases. CDR3 in DNA: TGCAGTGCCTTCGACAGGAGTAACTATGGCTACACCTTC. Translating it yields CSAFDRSNYGYTF.